This T cell receptor beta chain is drawn from a study of blood T cell repertoires in COVID-19. Authors' data handling: Estimates of nucleated cell counts were drawn from the amplification of reference gene primers. Assay: immunoSEQ multiplex PCR; the TCRdb copy retains only in-frame clones and omits some. The V and J calls and clone size were taken over from that table, and D and trimming were inferred from the DNA. The table has 210,000 or so clones, more than 75% seen once. The V gene's germline CDR1 is SGHDN and CDR2 FVKESK. V lost 4 bases and J lost 10, with 11 bases in between. The CDR3 totals 11 residues.

The material sequenced was peripheral blood. This clonotype originated in a man aged 45-60 years with acute or convalescent COVID-19. The V call is TRBV14, the J call TRBJ2-7, with D possibly being TRBD2 (6 bases). The CDR3 DNA sequence: TGTGCCAGCAGCCGCGAGGGAGGCCAGTACTTC. Its translation is CASSREGGQYF.